The clone carrying this T cell receptor beta chain has a handful of counts. Antigen unknown. The data derive from a study of identical twins. Findings and caveats of the study: Out-of-frame alpha sequences common to twins exhibited an excess of low generation probability.

TCRdb independently ran MiXCR on the 5' RACE reads; one entry per CDR3 protein. This repertoire shows about 470,000 distinct CDR3 sequences, 20% to 25% found once; its top ten account for roughly 3%. The germline CDR1 and CDR2 sequences are SEHNR and FQNEAQ (reference sequence). The V segment lost 7 bases and the J segment 6 bases; nucleotides outside the gene matches: 7. This CDR3 spans 14 amino acids. This same sample was also part of a study on T cells expressing NK-cell markers. From that second work: TCR beta repertoires came from sorted CD3+CD56+NKG2C+, CD3+CD56+NKG2C- and CD3+CD56-NKG2C+ T cells. The study sequenced eight donors, seven HCMV-seropositive and one seronegative. A few donors likewise had their CD3+CD56-NKG2C+ fraction led by these clonotypes.

This sequence was found in a woman under 30 in good health. This chain joins TRBV7-9 and TRBJ2-1; 9 bases are shared with TRBD2. Sequencing used CD4+ T cells sorted from blood. CDR3 region: CASTYGLASNEQFF. As DNA, the CDR3 is TGTGCCAGCACCTATGGACTAGCGAGCAATGAGCAGTTCTTC.